This T cell receptor (beta chain) is drawn from a study of cytomegalovirus exposure and HLA in healthy donors. Findings and limits, study-wide: The dataset shows that most TCR sequences were rare, while some public TCRs occurred in many donors. Rates of TCR association differed by HLA locus in a later analysis, with DRB1 highest and HLA-C lowest. The classifier reportedly diagnosed cytomegalovirus status with high sensitivity and specificity.

Amplification used 60 Vbeta primers and 13 Jbeta primers. Here immunoSEQ multiplex PCR was the method, and the copy in TCRdb shows in-frame clones only, minus some. The sample carries under 250,000 clones, 82% recorded once. About this clone itself: What it binds is unknown.

The germline V gene has CDR1 MNHNS and CDR2 SASEGT. Trimming removed 6 bases at V and 1 base at J, with 9 bases between. The length of the CDR3 is 13 residues. The chain is built from TRBV6-1 and TRBJ2-5; D may be TRBD1 (5 bases). The receptor was isolated from a man aged 40-50 years in good health and CMV-seropositive. Source material: PBMCs. The CDR3: CASSRQFQETQYF. DNA of the CDR3: TGTGCCAGCAGCCGACAGTTCCAAGAGACCCAGTACTTC.